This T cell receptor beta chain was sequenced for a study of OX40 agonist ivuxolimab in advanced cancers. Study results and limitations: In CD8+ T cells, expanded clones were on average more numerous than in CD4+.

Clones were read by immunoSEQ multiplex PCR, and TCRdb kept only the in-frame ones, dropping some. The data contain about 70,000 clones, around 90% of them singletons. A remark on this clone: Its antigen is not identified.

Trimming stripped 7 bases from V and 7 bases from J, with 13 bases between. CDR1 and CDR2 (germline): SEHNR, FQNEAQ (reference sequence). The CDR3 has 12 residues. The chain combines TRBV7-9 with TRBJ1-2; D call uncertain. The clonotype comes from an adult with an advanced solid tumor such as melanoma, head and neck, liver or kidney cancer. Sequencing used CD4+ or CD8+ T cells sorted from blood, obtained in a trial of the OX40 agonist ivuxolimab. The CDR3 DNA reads TGTGCCAGCACCTCGCCCCCCGCTGGCTACACCTTC. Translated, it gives CASTSPPAGYTF.